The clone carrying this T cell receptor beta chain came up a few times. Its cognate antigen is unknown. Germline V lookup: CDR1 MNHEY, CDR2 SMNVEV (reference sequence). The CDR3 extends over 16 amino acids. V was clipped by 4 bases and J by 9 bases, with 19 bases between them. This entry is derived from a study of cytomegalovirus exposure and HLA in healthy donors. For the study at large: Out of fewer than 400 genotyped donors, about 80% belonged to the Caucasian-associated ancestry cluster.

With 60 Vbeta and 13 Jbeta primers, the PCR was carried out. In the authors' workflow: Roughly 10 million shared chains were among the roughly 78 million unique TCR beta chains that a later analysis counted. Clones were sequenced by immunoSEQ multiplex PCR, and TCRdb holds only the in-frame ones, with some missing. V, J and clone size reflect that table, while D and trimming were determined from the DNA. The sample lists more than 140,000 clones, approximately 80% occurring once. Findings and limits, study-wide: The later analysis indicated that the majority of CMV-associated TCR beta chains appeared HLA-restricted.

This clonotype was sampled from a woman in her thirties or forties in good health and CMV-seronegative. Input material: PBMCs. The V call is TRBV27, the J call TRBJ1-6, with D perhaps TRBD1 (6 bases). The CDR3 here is CASSYRPVLGASPLHF. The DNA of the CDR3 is TGTGCCAGCAGTTACCGCCCCGTATTGGGGGCTTCACCCCTCCACTTT.